These 19 T cell receptor beta chains came from one sample sequenced in a study of post-analysis software for immune sequencing data. Every TCR beta cDNA library bore unique molecular identifiers. From the PCR reads, TCRdb called clonotypes with MiXCR, one entry per CDR3 protein. The table lists fewer than 850,000 distinct CDR3 sequences, 46% of them singletons. These receptors have no identified antigens. Study-level results: When patients were compared with controls, about five TRBV segments were more frequent, TRBV5-6, TRBV5-1 and TRBV20-1 among them.

The source material was blood. The receptors stem from a girl aged 10 to 17 with multiple sclerosis.

The CDR3 is CASSLEGQGLDTQYF. The CDR3 bases are TGCGCCAGCAGCTTGGAGGGACAGGGTTTGGATACGCAGTATTTT. The gene calls are TRBV5-1 and TRBJ2-3; 9 nucleotides align to TRBD1. The CDR3 extends over 15 amino acids. The V segment lost 0 bases and the J segment 6 bases; nucleotides outside the gene matches: 5. Germline CDR1 reads SGHRS; CDR2 reads YFSETQ.

Ten or more counts support this clonotype. A clone one base away is much larger, so this may be a read error. The chain combines TRBV7-2 with TRBJ2-7, with TRBD2 as a possible D gene (5 bases). Trimming cost V 4 bases and J 2 bases, with 12 bases left between them. The V gene's germline CDR1 is SGHTA and CDR2 FQGNSA. This CDR3 comprises 14 residues. CDR3 nucleotides: TGTGCCAGCAGCTGTGAGGGATCCGCCTACGAGCAGTACTTC. Protein: CASSCEGSAYEQYF. The whole variable domain, filled in from reference TRBV7-2 and TRBJ2-7, reads GAGVSQSPSNKVTEKGKDVELRCDPISGHTALYWYRQSLGQGLEFLIYFQGNSAPDKSGLPSDRFSAERTGGSVSTLTIQRTQQEDSAVYLCASSCEGSAYEQYFGPGTRLTVT.

The chain is built from TRBV28 and TRBJ2-6; D possibly corresponds to TRBD1 (5 bases). CDR1 is MDHEN and CDR2 is SYDVKM in the germline V gene. Trimming cost V 4 bases and J 1 base, with 8 bases left between them. The CDR3 has 15 amino acids. CDR3 DNA: TGTGCCAGCAGTTCCTCAGGGTCTGGGGCCAACGTCCTGACTTTC. Translated, it gives CASSSSGSGANVLTF.

Ten or more counts support this clonotype. One base away lies a much larger clone, so this may be a sequencing read error. The V and J genes are TRBV10-2 and TRBJ2-3, with D perhaps being TRBD1 or TRBD2 (5 bases each). Looked up from germline, CDR1 is WSHSY and CDR2 is SAAADI. V was cut by 6 bases and J by 8 bases, with 18 bases left in between. This CDR3 is 14 amino acids long. The CDR3 region is CASSGGRERGTQYF. The CDR3, as DNA: TGCGCCAGCAGCGGCGGCAGGGAGAGGGGTACGCAGTATTTT.

This clonotype appeared a few times. V and J are TRBV6-6 and TRBJ1-2; no definite D call. The V end was cut by 6 bases, the J end by 0 bases, with 14 bases between. Germline V gives CDR1 MNHNY, CDR2 SVGAGI (reference sequence). The CDR3 covers 15 residues. The CDR3 DNA reads TGTGCCAGCAGCCCAACCAGTGGATCTAACTATGGCTACACCTTC. Protein: CASSPTSGSNYGYTF.

V gene TRBV7-6 combines with J gene TRBJ1-2, with no clear D. The CDR3 loop spans 17 amino acids. Between the trimmed V and J ends, which lost 5 bases and 0 bases, there was a span of 19 bases. The germline V gene encodes CDR1 SGHVS and CDR2 FNYEAQ. DNA for the CDR3: TGTGCCAGCAGCCGACTCGGAGACGGACCTACTAACTATGGCTACACCTTC. Its protein product is CASSRLGDGPTNYGYTF.

This chain uses TRBV29-1 with TRBJ2-1; TRBD2 agrees at 8 bases. V was pared by 8 bases and J by 9 bases, with 12 bases of the junction left unmatched. This CDR3 region has 13 residues. The germline gives CDR1 SQVTM, CDR2 ANQGSEA. CDR3 sequence (DNA): TGCAGCTTTTCCATCGGGGCGGGGGGTGAGCAGTTCTTC. Protein product: CSFSIGAGGEQFF.

The chain is built from TRBV27 and TRBJ2-1; D perhaps matches TRBD2 (5 bases). CDR1 and CDR2 from the germline V gene are MNHEY and SMNVEV (reference sequence). Trimming cost V 0 bases and J 2 bases, with 11 bases left between them. The CDR3 consists of 16 residues. CDR3 sequence: CASSLSVGEAYNEQFF. The CDR3 coding sequence is TGTGCCAGCAGTTTATCGGTGGGAGAGGCCTACAATGAGCAGTTCTTC.

The rearrangement links TRBV20-1 to TRBJ2-1, with D tentatively TRBD1 or TRBD2 (5 bases each). The V end was cut by 6 bases, the J end by 9 bases, with 15 bases between. The CDR3 is made up of 12 amino acids. Germline CDR1 DFQATT, CDR2 SNEGSKA (reference sequence). The CDR3 coding sequence is TGCAGTGCCCAAACGAGGGACGGTGAGCAGTTCTTC. Translated: CSAQTRDGEQFF.

This chain links TRBV13 with TRBJ1-2, with TRBD1 identical over 8 bases. The germline gives CDR1 PRHDT, CDR2 FYEKMQ (reference sequence). The J segment lost 4 bases and the V segment lost 7 bases, leaving 5 bases of the junction unmatched. This CDR3 has 13 residues. CDR3 DNA sequence: TGTGCCAGCACCTTGACAGGGGTCTATGGCTACACCTTC. It specifies CASTLTGVYGYTF.

The chain uses TRBV2 and TRBJ2-3; 8 positions match TRBD2. J gave up 6 bases and V 5 bases, and 7 bases lay outside the gene matches. Germline V lookup: CDR1 SNHLY, CDR2 FYNNEI. This CDR3 is 14 amino acids long. The CDR3 here is CASSWTSPEDTQYF. The DNA for the CDR3 is TGTGCCAGCAGTTGGACTAGCCCGGAGGATACGCAGTATTTT. Variable domain in full (rest from reference TRBV2 and TRBJ2-3): EPEVTQTPSHQVTQMGQEVILRCVPISNHLYFYWYRQILGQKVEFLVSFYNNEISEKSEIFDDQFSVERPDGSNFTLKIRSTKLEDSAMYFCASSWTSPEDTQYFGPGTRLTVL.

This chain connects TRBV20-1 to TRBJ2-1; 10 nucleotides match TRBD2. Germline CDR1 DFQATT, CDR2 SNEGSKA (reference sequence). Unmatched junction bases numbered 6, after V lost 3 bases and J lost 7 bases. The CDR3 consists of 14 residues. The CDR3 DNA reads as TGCAGTGCTAGTGTAGCGGGAGGTGGGAATGAGCAGTTCTTC. Translating it yields CSASVAGGGNEQFF.

This clonotype was counted at least ten times. The V and J genes are TRBV7-7 and TRBJ2-1; 14 bases align to TRBD2. The junction had 4 bases not matched to a gene; V was cut back by 5 bases and J by 7 bases. Per germline, CDR1 SSHAT and CDR2 FNYEAQ (reference sequence). This CDR3 spans 15 amino acids. The CDR3 sequence is CASSPTSGRGNEQFF. DNA for the CDR3: TGTGCCAGCAGCCCGACTAGCGGGAGGGGGAATGAGCAGTTCTTC.

The gene calls are TRBV18 and TRBJ1-1; tentatively, D is TRBD1 (5 bases). Trimming took off 3 bases at V and 3 bases at J, with 14 bases between the two ends. Per the germline V gene, CDR1 is KGHSH and CDR2 is LQKENI. The CDR3 covers 15 residues. The CDR3 DNA reads as TGTGCCAGCTCACCCCCGGGACGGTCGGACACTGAAGCTTTCTTT. Translation gives CASSPPGRSDTEAFF.

The chain links TRBV6-5 to TRBJ2-1, with a possible D match to TRBD1 (7 bases). V lost 7 bases and J 12 bases, leaving 16 bases between the germline ends. The CDR3 extends over 12 amino acids. Germline V gene lookup returns CDR1 MNHEY and CDR2 SVGAGI. The CDR3 bases are TGTGCCAGCACCACCGCCCAGGGGGGGCAGTTCTTC. The encoded protein is CASTTAQGGQFF.

The gene calls are TRBV27 and TRBJ2-7, with D perhaps matching TRBD1 (5 bases). The V and J ends lost 2 bases and 4 bases respectively, with 12 bases between them. Germline values: CDR1 MNHEY, CDR2 SMNVEV (reference sequence). The CDR3 sequence is 14 residues long. CDR3 in amino acids: CASSLLGAIYEQYF. CDR3 bases: TGTGCCAGCAGTTTACTAGGGGCAATTTACGAGCAGTACTTC.

This sequence joins TRBV10-3 and TRBJ2-7; D unresolved. Germline V gives CDR1 ENHRY, CDR2 SYGVKD. The CDR3 sequence is 14 residues long. The V and J ends lost 6 bases and 3 bases respectively, with 15 bases between them. The CDR3 protein is CAIRDPREFYEQYF. Written as DNA, the CDR3 is TGTGCCATCAGGGACCCCCGAGAGTTCTACGAGCAGTACTTC.

A few counts support this clonotype. The chain carries TRBV6-1 and TRBJ2-7; no firm D call. CDR1 MNHNS and CDR2 SASEGT come from the germline V gene. V lost 4 bases, J lost 3 bases, and 10 bases lay in between. This CDR3 is built from 13 residues. Here the CDR3 reads CASSGGAIYEQYF. Written as DNA, the CDR3 is TGTGCCAGCAGTGGCGGCGCTATCTACGAGCAGTACTTC.

In its sample, this clonotype was seen a few times. The CDR3 DNA follows: TGTGCCAGCAGGGACCACTACCTCGGACAGCAGTACTTC. This translates into CASRDHYLGQQYF. This sequence joins TRBV27 and TRBJ2-5; D might be TRBD1 (6 bases). The CDR3 is 13 residues long. With 6 bases removed from V and 11 bases from J, the gap between germline ends came to 19 bases. Looked up from germline, CDR1 is MNHEY and CDR2 is SMNVEV (reference sequence).